A single sample gave rise to the 6 T cell receptor beta chains below, sequenced in a study of cytomegalovirus exposure and HLA in healthy donors. The PCR made use of 60 Vbeta and 13 Jbeta primers. Assay used: immunoSEQ multiplex PCR; TCRdb lists only in-frame clones, some missing. The sample has under 90,000 clones, about 84% seen once. The sequenced material came from PBMCs. Source of these receptors: a man aged 35 to 55 in good health and CMV-seronegative.

The chain has TRBV5-1 and TRBJ2-3; 7 bases map to TRBD2. CDR3 size: 16 residues. Losses at the gene ends were 4 bases for V and 2 bases for J; bases not matched to a gene: 10. Germline V lookup: CDR1 SGHRS, CDR2 YFSETQ. In nucleotides, the CDR3 is TGCGCCAGCAGCCGGGGAGGGGATTTATCCACAGATACGCAGTATTTT. This codes for CASSRGGDLSTDTQYF.

This clone was counted a few times. This chain connects TRBV6-5 to TRBJ1-5; TRBD1 is a possible D gene (6 bases). The CDR3 length is 14 residues. V shed 8 bases and J shed 6 bases, with 17 bases lying between them. Germline V lookup: CDR1 MNHEY, CDR2 SVGAGI. This CDR3 reads CASGRARGGQPQHF. The CDR3 DNA sequence: TGTGCCAGCGGCCGGGCCCGAGGGGGTCAGCCCCAGCATTTT.

Concerning this clone: A read error may account for a junction end that differs from germline. The DNA of the CDR3 is TGTTCCAGCAGCCCCCTAGCGGGCCGCACAGATACGCAGTATTTT. As protein: CSSSPLAGRTDTQYF. The chain uses TRBV7-9 and TRBJ2-3, with 8 bases that match TRBD2. CDR1 and CDR2 (germline): SEHNR, FQNEAQ (reference sequence). CDR3 size: 15 residues. The full variable domain, its missing parts supplied by reference TRBV7-9 and TRBJ2-3, is DTGVSQNPRHKITKRGQNVTFRCDPISEHNRLYWYRQTLGQGPEFLTYFQNEAQLEKSRLLSDRFSAERPKGSFSTLEIQRTEQGDSAMYLCSSSPLAGRTDTQYFGPGTRLTVL.

This chain links TRBV7-2 with TRBJ2-2, with 7 bases that match TRBD2. CDR1 and CDR2 from the germline V gene are SGHTA and FQGNSA. The CDR3 spans 17 residues. Trimming took 5 bases from V and 5 from J; bases not matched to a gene: 14. This CDR3 reads CASSTPLGGSQTGELFF. The CDR3 DNA reads TGTGCCAGCAGCACCCCGCTGGGGGGGTCACAGACCGGGGAGCTGTTTTTT.

The chain carries TRBV11-2 and TRBJ2-2; tentative D call: TRBD2 (6 bases). Germline CDR1 and CDR2: SGHAT and FQNNGV. The germline V and J ends were trimmed by 3 bases and 5 bases, with 10 bases remaining between them. The CDR3 length is 14 residues. This CDR3 is CASSLEGGTGELFF. The DNA of the CDR3 is TGTGCCAGCAGCTTGGAGGGTGGAACCGGGGAGCTGTTTTTT.

This chain links TRBV5-1 with TRBJ1-4; D is unresolved. Trimming took 0 bases from V and 4 from J, leaving 10 bases between them. This CDR3 has 15 residues. CDR1 and CDR2 (germline): SGHRS, YFSETQ. In nucleotides, the CDR3 is TGCGCCAGCAGCTTGGATGGGCCAGATAATGAAAAACTGTTTTTT. This translates into CASSLDGPDNEKLFF.